This TCR beta chain was retrieved from a study of blood T cell repertoires in COVID-19. As for the study in general: The United States, Italy and Spain provided the acute and convalescent COVID-19 samples.

Per germline, CDR1 LNHDA and CDR2 SQIVND (reference sequence). The V gene lost 5 bases and the J gene lost 5 bases, with 12 bases spanning the gap. This CDR3 region has 13 residues. All enrollees were about 18 to 89 years old and from 24 US areas. Generated by immunoSEQ multiplex PCR, the TCRdb table keeps only in-frame clones and is missing some. The table records approximately 320,000 clones, around nine tenths of them present only once. The sequence derives from a man aged 55-75 years who had recovered from COVID-19. The J gene is TRBJ1-2, the V gene TRBV19, with D possibly TRBD1 on 6 matching bases. Sequencing input: PBMCs or T cells enriched from blood (not recorded which). DNA of the CDR3: TGTGCCAGTAGTGCAACAGGGCTGTATGGCTACACCTTC. Translated: CASSATGLYGYTF.